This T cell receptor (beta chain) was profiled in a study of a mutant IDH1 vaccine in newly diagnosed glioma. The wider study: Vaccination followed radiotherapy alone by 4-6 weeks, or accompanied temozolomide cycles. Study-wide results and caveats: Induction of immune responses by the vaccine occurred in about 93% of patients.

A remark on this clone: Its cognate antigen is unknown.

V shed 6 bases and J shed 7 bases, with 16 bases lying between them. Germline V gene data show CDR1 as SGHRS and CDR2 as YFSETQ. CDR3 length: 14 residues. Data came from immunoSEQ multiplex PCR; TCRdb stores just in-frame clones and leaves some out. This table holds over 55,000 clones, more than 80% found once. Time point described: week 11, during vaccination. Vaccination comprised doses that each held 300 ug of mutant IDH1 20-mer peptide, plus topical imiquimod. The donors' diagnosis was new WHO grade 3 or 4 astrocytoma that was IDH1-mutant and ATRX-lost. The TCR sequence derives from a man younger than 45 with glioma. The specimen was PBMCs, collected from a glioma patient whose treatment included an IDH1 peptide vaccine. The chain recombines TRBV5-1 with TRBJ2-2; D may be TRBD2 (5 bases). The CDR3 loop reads CASTGKWSVGELFF. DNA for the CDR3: TGCGCCAGCACCGGGAAGTGGTCGGTCGGGGAGCTGTTTTTT.